Listed below are T cell receptor beta chains from one sample, sequenced in a study of blood T cell repertoires in COVID-19. The table came from immunoSEQ multiplex PCR; TCRdb's copy has only in-frame clones and leaves some out. The sample includes about 410,000 clones, more than 80% of them seen just once. The sequenced sample was peripheral blood. These receptors all stem from a woman between 25 and 40 years old with active or convalescent COVID-19. The CDR3 runs from the conserved cysteine through the conserved F or W. Fields, in order: D gene, J gene, clone size, V gene, CDR3 protein, CDR3 DNA. A D gene is named only where the DNA matches it firmly. The size entry is marked missing in some rows and otherwise reads once, few, many or a size class.

d_gene: TRBD1
j_gene: TRBJ2-1
abundance: -
v_gene: TRBV6-5
CDR3aa: CASSYTGGLGNEQFF
CDR3nt: TGTGCCAGCAGTTACACAGGGGGGCTCGGGAATGAGCAGTTCTTC

d_gene: TRBD1
j_gene: TRBJ1-1
abundance: -
v_gene: TRBV6-1
CDR3aa: CASSEGTGATLAFF
CDR3nt: TGTGCCAGCAGTGAAGGGACAGGGGCTACGTTGGCTTTCTTT

d_gene: -
j_gene: TRBJ2-5
abundance: -
v_gene: TRBV5-1
CDR3aa: CASSSPDQETQYF
CDR3nt: TGCGCCAGCAGCTCACCGGACCAAGAGACCCAGTACTTC

d_gene: TRBD1
j_gene: TRBJ1-1
abundance: -
v_gene: TRBV19
CDR3aa: CASSMQGVATEAFF
CDR3nt: TGTGCCAGTAGTATGCAGGGGGTAGCCACTGAAGCTTTCTTT

d_gene: TRBD1
j_gene: TRBJ1-1
abundance: -
v_gene: TRBV11-3
CDR3aa: CASSSGTGTAFF
CDR3nt: TGTGCCAGCAGCTCTGGGACAGGGACTGCTTTCTTT

d_gene: -
j_gene: TRBJ1-2
abundance: -
v_gene: TRBV7-9
CDR3aa: CASSPEDLLGYTF
CDR3nt: TGTGCCAGCAGCCCCGAGGACTTACTGGGCTACACCTTC

d_gene: -
j_gene: TRBJ1-3
abundance: -
v_gene: TRBV10-2
CDR3aa: CASSERARVSTIYF
CDR3nt: TGCGCCAGCAGTGAGAGAGCCCGAGTAAGCACCATATATTTT

d_gene: -
j_gene: TRBJ1-2
abundance: -
v_gene: TRBV28
CDR3aa: CASRATDRAYGYTF
CDR3nt: TGTGCCAGCAGAGCAACGGACAGAGCCTATGGCTACACCTTC

d_gene: -
j_gene: TRBJ1-6
abundance: once
v_gene: TRBV5-1
CDR3aa: CASSLVANSYNSPLHF
CDR3nt: TGCGCCAGCAGCTTGGTCGCGAACTCCTATAATTCACCCCTCCACTTT

d_gene: -
j_gene: TRBJ2-7
abundance: -
v_gene: TRBV13
CDR3aa: CASSLTGYEQYF
CDR3nt: TGTGCCAGCAGCTTAACAGGTTACGAGCAGTACTTC

d_gene: -
j_gene: TRBJ1-1
abundance: once
v_gene: TRBV25-1
CDR3aa: CASSELEGGANTEAFF
CDR3nt: TGTGCCAGCAGTGAATTAGAGGGGGGGGCTAACACTGAAGCTTTCTTT

d_gene: -
j_gene: TRBJ2-3
abundance: -
v_gene: TRBV6-4
CDR3aa: CASRRAGQGTDTQYF
CDR3nt: TGTGCCAGCAGGAGAGCAGGGCAAGGTACAGATACGCAGTATTTT

d_gene: TRBD1
j_gene: TRBJ2-7
abundance: -
v_gene: TRBV7-9
CDR3aa: CASSSTNQITGAAYEQYF
CDR3nt: TGTGCCAGCAGCTCAACTAACCAAATAACAGGGGCCGCCTACGAGCAGTACTTC

d_gene: -
j_gene: TRBJ1-1
abundance: -
v_gene: TRBV5-4
CDR3aa: CASSSITGHGNTEAFF
CDR3nt: TGTGCCAGCAGCTCAATAACAGGACACGGGAACACTGAAGCTTTCTTT

d_gene: -
j_gene: TRBJ1-2
abundance: -
v_gene: TRBV11-2
CDR3aa: CASSPTGFGYTF
CDR3nt: TGTGCCAGCAGCCCGACAGGTTTCGGCTACACCTTC

d_gene: TRBD2
j_gene: TRBJ2-3
abundance: -
v_gene: TRBV7-2
CDR3aa: CASSYLAGGFTDTQYF
CDR3nt: TGTGCCAGCAGCTATTTAGCGGGGGGGTTCACAGATACGCAGTATTTT

d_gene: -
j_gene: TRBJ1-5
abundance: -
v_gene: TRBV30
CDR3aa: CAWSVRGDQPQHF
CDR3nt: TGTGCCTGGAGTGTTCGGGGGGATCAGCCCCAGCATTTT

d_gene: TRBD1
j_gene: TRBJ1-5
abundance: -
v_gene: TRBV27
CDR3aa: CASSLGTGGSQPQHF
CDR3nt: TGTGCCAGCAGTTTGGGGACAGGGGGTAGTCAGCCCCAGCATTTT

d_gene: -
j_gene: TRBJ2-3
abundance: -
v_gene: TRBV27
CDR3aa: CASSLYPPPGTTDTQYF
CDR3nt: TGTGCCAGCAGTTTATATCCCCCCCCAGGAACTACAGATACGCAGTATTTT

d_gene: -
j_gene: TRBJ2-4
abundance: few
v_gene: TRBV5-6
CDR3aa: CASSLGGRLAKNIQYF
CDR3nt: TGTGCCAGCAGCTTGGGTGGCAGACTAGCCAAAAACATTCAGTACTTC

d_gene: TRBD2
j_gene: TRBJ2-7
abundance: -
v_gene: TRBV7-8
CDR3aa: CASSPGGGREGGEQYF
CDR3nt: TGTGCCAGCAGCCCCGGGGGGGGCAGGGAAGGAGGGGAGCAGTACTTC

d_gene: -
j_gene: TRBJ2-1
abundance: few
v_gene: TRBV5-4
CDR3aa: CASREDRGNEQFF
CDR3nt: TGTGCCAGCCGAGAGGATCGGGGCAATGAGCAGTTCTTC

d_gene: TRBD1
j_gene: TRBJ1-2
abundance: -
v_gene: TRBV19
CDR3aa: CASTRGMWTGESLDIGYTF
CDR3nt: TGTGCCAGTACCCGCGGGATGTGGACAGGGGAGTCCCTAGATATCGGCTACACCTTC

d_gene: TRBD2
j_gene: TRBJ2-1
abundance: -
v_gene: TRBV10-3
CDR3aa: CAISEAGTSEYNEQFF
CDR3nt: TGTGCCATCAGTGAGGCCGGGACTAGCGAGTACAATGAGCAGTTCTTC

d_gene: -
j_gene: TRBJ2-3
abundance: -
v_gene: TRBV11-2
CDR3aa: CASRLRWSDVGTDTQYF
CDR3nt: TGTGCCAGCAGACTTAGGTGGAGCGACGTGGGCACAGATACGCAGTATTTT

d_gene: -
j_gene: TRBJ2-6
abundance: -
v_gene: TRBV2
CDR3aa: CASTAGISGANVLTF
CDR3nt: TGTGCCAGCACTGCAGGAATCTCTGGGGCCAACGTCCTGACTTTC

d_gene: TRBD1
j_gene: TRBJ1-2
abundance: -
v_gene: TRBV19
CDR3aa: CASSGGEDNYGYTF
CDR3nt: TGTGCCAGTTCAGGGGGAGAAGATAACTATGGCTACACCTTC

d_gene: TRBD1
j_gene: TRBJ1-2
abundance: few
v_gene: TRBV5-1
CDR3aa: CASSSGQGNYGYTF
CDR3nt: TGCGCCAGCAGCTCGGGACAGGGTAACTATGGCTACACCTTC

d_gene: TRBD2
j_gene: TRBJ2-3
abundance: -
v_gene: TRBV27
CDR3aa: CASSLSGREEREFPDTQYF
CDR3nt: TGTGCCAGCAGTTTGTCTGGGAGGGAGGAGCGGGAGTTCCCGGATACGCAGTATTTT

d_gene: -
j_gene: TRBJ1-2
abundance: -
v_gene: TRBV13
CDR3aa: CASSLGVGQKYGYTF
CDR3nt: TGTGCCAGCAGCTTAGGAGTCGGACAGAAGTATGGCTACACCTTC